This record looks at one T cell receptor (beta chain) sequence and its context. The data are from a study of blood T cell repertoires in COVID-19. Measured with immunoSEQ multiplex PCR; TCRdb has only the in-frame clones, and not every one. The profile shows some 190,000 clones, around 83% of them singletons. The CDR3 contains 14 residues. V shed 0 bases and J shed 3 bases, with 10 bases lying between them. Germline loops: CDR1 SGDLS, CDR2 YYNGEE. Sample: peripheral blood. This chain links TRBV9 with TRBJ2-7; tentative D call: TRBD1 (6 bases). This TCR came from a woman of 80 years or more with acute or convalescent COVID-19. The CDR3 nucleotides are TGTGCCAGCAGCGTAGCCTGGACAGACTACGAGCAGTACTTC. Translation gives CASSVAWTDYEQYF.